These 5 T cell receptor beta chains originate from one sample sequenced in a study of tumor-infiltrating lymphocytes in primary liver carcinoma. RNA isolated from unsorted whole blood supplied the blood RNA, with germline DNA also extracted. Priming with a constant-region primer yielded TCR beta cDNA from roughly 500 ng total RNA. Three nested multiplex PCR rounds, a slightly modified ARM-PCR method, built the TCR beta libraries. In the first two PCR rounds, TRBV1-TRBV30 forward primers were paired with a C-beta reverse primer, and each round lasted about 9 cycles. TCRdb re-derived calls from the multiplex PCR reads in MiXCR, one entry per CDR3 protein. The repertoire holds over 250,000 distinct CDR3 sequences, with almost 60% as singletons. Sequencing was done on a sample of peripheral blood. The source of these receptors is a woman in her twenties or thirties with primary liver carcinoma and hepatitis B virus infection.

The chain links TRBV14 to TRBJ1-6; D is unresolved. V gave up 0 bases and J gave up 8 bases, with 17 bases separating them. From germline, CDR1 is SGHDN and CDR2 FVKESK. The CDR3 has 17 amino acids. The CDR3 loop is CASSQDVGRPSYSPLHF. CDR3 coding DNA: TGTGCCAGCAGCCAAGATGTTGGCAGGCCGAGCTATTCACCCCTCCACTTT.

Concerning this clonotype itself: The CDR3 carries no conserved terminal phenylalanine or tryptophan, so it likely arises from a read error. The CDR3 loop is CASSLASGQSGEQFL. CDR3 nucleotides: TGTGCCAGCAGCTTAGCGTCAGGTCAATCTGGTGAGCAGTTCTTA. The V and J genes are TRBV11-2 and TRBJ2-1; D is unclear. CDR3 length equals 15 residues. CDR1 SGHAT and CDR2 FQNNGV come from the germline V gene. Trimming cost V 1 base and J 9 bases, with 16 bases left between them.

On this clonotype itself: Being one base from a much bigger clone, this may be a read error. This chain connects TRBV29-1 to TRBJ2-1; 11 bases fit TRBD2. CDR1 SQVTM and CDR2 ANQGSEA come from the germline V gene. This CDR3 comprises 13 residues. The junction had 5 bases not matched to a gene; V was cut back by 4 bases and J by 9 bases. CDR3 region: CSVGGLAGGEQFF. CDR3 sequence (DNA): TGCAGCGTTGGTGGACTAGCGGGTGGTGAGCAGTTCTTC.

About this clonotype: A single base separates this from a much larger clone, so it may be a read error. No conserved phenylalanine or tryptophan ends this CDR3, so it is likely a read error. The chain is built from TRBV4-1 and TRBJ2-7; tentatively, D is TRBD2 (6 bases). Germline V gives CDR1 MGHRA, CDR2 YSYEKL. V was shortened by 0 bases and J by 5 bases, with 14 bases between the two germline ends. The CDR3 is made up of 15 amino acids. The CDR3 sequence: CASSQERRESDEQYL. Written as DNA, the CDR3 is TGCGCCAGCAGCCAAGAGAGGAGGGAATCGGACGAGCAGTACTTA.

This clonotype was observed at least ten times. The J gene is TRBJ2-5, the V gene TRBV6-5; D not resolved. CDR3 size: 13 residues. The germline V and J ends were trimmed by 5 bases and 2 bases, with 9 bases remaining between them. Per germline, CDR1 MNHEY and CDR2 SVGAGI. CDR3 region: CASSKTVQETQYF. The CDR3, as DNA: TGTGCCAGCAGTAAAACAGTGCAAGAGACCCAGTACTTC.